Shown below are 8 T cell receptor beta chains from a single sample sequenced in a study of CD4 T cells in relation to SARS-CoV-2 and coronaviruses. Antigen specificity for these receptors is unknown. Sequencing was performed with immunoSEQ multiplex PCR; in TCRdb, only in-frame clones are kept and a portion is missing. The profile shows almost 30,000 clones, 76% of them singletons. Before the COVID-19 pandemic, during about 2010-2018, CD4+ T cells were taken from unexposed donors. CD4+ T cells were isolated from the cells after 10 days of culture. Sequences were obtained from CD4+ T cells from PBMCs, cultured in vitro. Receptors were obtained from a human donor in good health.

Concerning this clone itself: Germline and junction disagree at one end, which may indicate a read error. The chain is built from TRBV19 and TRBJ2-1, with a possible D match to TRBD2 (5 bases). Germline V CDR1 and CDR2: LNHDA, SQIVND (reference sequence). This CDR3 contains 14 residues. CDR3 bases: TGTGCCGGTAGTAGGACTTATACCTACAATGAGCAGTTCTTC. It encodes CAGSRTYTYNEQFF.

This rearrangement joins TRBV5-6 to TRBJ1-1; a possible D gene is TRBD1 (5 bases). Trimming pared 3 bases from V and 6 bases from J, leaving 18 bases between. CDR3 size: 15 residues. From germline, CDR1 is SGHDT and CDR2 YYEEEE. CDR3 bases: TGTGCCAGCAGCTCTTACTTGGCAGGGTGGGCTGAAGCTTTCTTT. Translating it yields CASSSYLAGWAEAFF. Supplemented by reference TRBV5-6 and TRBJ1-1, the full variable domain reads DAGVTQSPTHLIKTRGQQVTLRCSPKSGHDTVSWYQQALGQGPQFIFQYYEEEERQRGNFPDRFSGHQFPNYSSELNVNALLLGDSALYLCASSSYLAGWAEAFFGQGTRLTVV.

The chain joins TRBV27 to TRBJ1-4, with a tentative D call TRBD1 (6 bases). V was cut by 2 bases and J by 6 bases, with 7 bases left in between. This CDR3 is 13 amino acids long. Germline CDR1 and CDR2: MNHEY and SMNVEV (reference sequence). In DNA, the CDR3 is TGTGCCAGCAGTTTACCAGGGGATGAAAAACTGTTTTTT. As protein: CASSLPGDEKLFF.

This clone turned up a few times. The rearrangement joins TRBV11-2 to TRBJ2-2; D call uncertain. V was cut by 7 bases and J by 8 bases, with 11 bases left in between. Germline V gives CDR1 SGHAT, CDR2 FQNNGV. This CDR3 has 12 residues. CDR3 sequence reads: CASTPYRGELFF. As DNA, the CDR3 is TGTGCCAGCACCCCATATCGGGGGGAGCTGTTTTTT.

This clone occurred a few times. This chain connects TRBV5-1 to TRBJ2-3; 9 bases map to TRBD2. Germline assignment: CDR1 SGHRS and CDR2 YFSETQ. Unmatched junction bases numbered 5, after V lost 3 bases and J lost 6 bases. The length of the CDR3 is 14 residues. The CDR3 bases are TGCGCCAGCAGCTCAGGGCGGGAGGGTGATACGCAGTATTTT. It is translated as CASSSGREGDTQYF.

This clone was recorded only once. The chain joins TRBV13 to TRBJ1-6; TRBD1 is a possible D gene (5 bases). The CDR3 is 17 residues long. V lost 7 bases and J 0 bases, leaving 16 bases between the germline ends. CDR1 and CDR2 from the germline V gene are PRHDT and FYEKMQ (reference sequence). The CDR3 bases are TGTGCCAGCAACGGAAGGGGCTCTAGCTCCTATAATTCACCCCTCCACTTT. This codes for CASNGRGSSSYNSPLHF. Combining the CDR3 with reference TRBV13 and TRBJ1-6 gives the whole variable domain AAGVIQSPRHLIKEKRETATLKCYPIPRHDTVYWYQQGPGQDPQFLISFYEKMQSDKGSIPDRFSAQQFSDYHSELNMSSLELGDSALYFCASNGRGSSSYNSPLHFGNGTRLTVT.

The chain uses TRBV19 and TRBJ2-2; D may correspond to TRBD1 or TRBD2 (6 bases each). Trimming stripped 1 base from V and 5 bases from J, with 11 bases between. The germline V gene encodes CDR1 LNHDA and CDR2 SQIVND (reference sequence). The CDR3 is made up of 15 amino acids. CDR3 protein: CASSIGTGRTGELFF. CDR3 nucleotides: TGTGCCAGTAGTATAGGAACAGGGAGGACCGGGGAGCTGTTTTTT.

V usage is TRBV27 and J usage is TRBJ2-1, with 11 bases that match TRBD2. CDR3 length: 16 residues. Germline V gene lookup returns CDR1 MNHEY and CDR2 SMNVEV (reference sequence). The V segment lost 4 bases and the J segment 6 bases; nucleotides outside the gene matches: 8. The DNA for the CDR3 is TGTGCCAGCAGTTCCCTAGCGGGAGGCGTATTCAATGAGCAGTTCTTC. This gives the protein CASSSLAGGVFNEQFF.